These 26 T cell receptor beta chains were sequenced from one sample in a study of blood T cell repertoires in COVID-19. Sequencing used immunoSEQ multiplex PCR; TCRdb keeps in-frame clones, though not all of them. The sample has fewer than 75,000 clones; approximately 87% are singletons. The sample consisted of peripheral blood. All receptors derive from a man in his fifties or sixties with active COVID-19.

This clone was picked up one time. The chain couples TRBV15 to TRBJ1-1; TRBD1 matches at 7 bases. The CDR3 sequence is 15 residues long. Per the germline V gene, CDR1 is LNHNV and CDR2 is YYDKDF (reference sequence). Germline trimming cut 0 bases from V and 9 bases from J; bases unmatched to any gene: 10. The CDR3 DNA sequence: TGTGCCACCAGCAGAGATTCCCTGGGCAGGGGGAAAGCTTTCTTT. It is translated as CATSRDSLGRGKAFF.

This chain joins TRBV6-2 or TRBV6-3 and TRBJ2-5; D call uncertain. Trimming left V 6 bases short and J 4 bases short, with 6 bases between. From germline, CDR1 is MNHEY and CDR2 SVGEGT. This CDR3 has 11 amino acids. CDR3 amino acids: CASSSLETQYF. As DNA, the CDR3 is TGTGCCAGCAGCTCACTAGAGACCCAGTACTTC.

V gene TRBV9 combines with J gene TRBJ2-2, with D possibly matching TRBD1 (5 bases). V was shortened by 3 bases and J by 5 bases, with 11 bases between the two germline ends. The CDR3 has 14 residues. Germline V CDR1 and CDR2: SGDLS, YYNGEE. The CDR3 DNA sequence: TGTGCCAGCAGCGATTCCCGACAGACCGGGGAGCTGTTTTTT. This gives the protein CASSDSRQTGELFF.

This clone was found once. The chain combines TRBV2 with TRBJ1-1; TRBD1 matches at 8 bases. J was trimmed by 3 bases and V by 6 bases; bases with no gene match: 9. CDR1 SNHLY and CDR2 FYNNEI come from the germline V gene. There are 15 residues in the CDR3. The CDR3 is CASRALTGVHTEAFF. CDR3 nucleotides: TGTGCCAGCAGGGCCTTGACAGGGGTGCACACTGAAGCTTTCTTT.

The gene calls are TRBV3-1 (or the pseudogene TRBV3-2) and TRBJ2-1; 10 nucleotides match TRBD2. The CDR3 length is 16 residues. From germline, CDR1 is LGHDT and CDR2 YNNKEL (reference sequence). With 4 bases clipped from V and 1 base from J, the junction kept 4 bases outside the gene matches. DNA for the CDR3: TGTGCCAGCAGCCCCCCTAGCGGGGGTTCCTACAATGAGCAGTTCTTC. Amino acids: CASSPPSGGSYNEQFF.

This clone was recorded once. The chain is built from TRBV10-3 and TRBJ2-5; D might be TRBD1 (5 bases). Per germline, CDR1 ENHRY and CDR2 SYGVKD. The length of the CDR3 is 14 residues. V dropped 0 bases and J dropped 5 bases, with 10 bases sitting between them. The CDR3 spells CAISESRVWETQYF. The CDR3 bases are TGTGCCATCAGTGAGTCCAGGGTGTGGGAGACCCAGTACTTC.

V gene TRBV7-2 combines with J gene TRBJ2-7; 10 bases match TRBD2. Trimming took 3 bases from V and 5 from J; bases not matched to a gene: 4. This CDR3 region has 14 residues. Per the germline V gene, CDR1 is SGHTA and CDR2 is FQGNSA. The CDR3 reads CASSFSSGGNEQYF. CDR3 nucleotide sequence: TGTGCCAGCAGCTTTTCTAGCGGGGGCAACGAGCAGTACTTC.

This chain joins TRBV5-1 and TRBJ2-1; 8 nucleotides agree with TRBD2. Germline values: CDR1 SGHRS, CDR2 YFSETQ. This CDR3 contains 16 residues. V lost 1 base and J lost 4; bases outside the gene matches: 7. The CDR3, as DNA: TGCGCCAGCAGCTTGTCGGTACTAGCGGAATACAATGAGCAGTTCTTC. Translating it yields CASSLSVLAEYNEQFF.

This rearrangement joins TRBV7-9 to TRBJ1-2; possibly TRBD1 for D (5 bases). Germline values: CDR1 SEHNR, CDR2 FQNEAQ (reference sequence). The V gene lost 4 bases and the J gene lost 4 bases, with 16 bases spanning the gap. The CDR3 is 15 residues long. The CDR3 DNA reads TGTGCCAGCAGCTCCGGCCAAGGGGTTCCCTATGGCTACACCTTC. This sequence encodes CASSSGQGVPYGYTF. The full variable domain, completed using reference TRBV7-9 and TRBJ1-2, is DTGVSQNPRHKITKRGQNVTFRCDPISEHNRLYWYRQTLGQGPEFLTYFQNEAQLEKSRLLSDRFSAERPKGSFSTLEIQRTEQGDSAMYLCASSSGQGVPYGYTFGSGTRLTVV.

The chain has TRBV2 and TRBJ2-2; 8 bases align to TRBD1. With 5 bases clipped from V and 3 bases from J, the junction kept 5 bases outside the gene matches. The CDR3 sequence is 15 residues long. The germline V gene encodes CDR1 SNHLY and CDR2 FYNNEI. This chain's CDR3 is CASSTQGGDTGELFF. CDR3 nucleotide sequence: TGTGCCAGCAGTACACAGGGGGGAGACACCGGGGAGCTGTTTTTT.

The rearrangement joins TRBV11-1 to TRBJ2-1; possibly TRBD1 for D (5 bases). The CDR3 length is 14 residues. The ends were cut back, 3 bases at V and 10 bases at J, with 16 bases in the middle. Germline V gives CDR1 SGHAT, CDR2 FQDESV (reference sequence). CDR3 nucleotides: TGTGCCAGCAGCTTGTATACGACAGCCCGAGAGCAGTTCTTC. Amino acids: CASSLYTTAREQFF.

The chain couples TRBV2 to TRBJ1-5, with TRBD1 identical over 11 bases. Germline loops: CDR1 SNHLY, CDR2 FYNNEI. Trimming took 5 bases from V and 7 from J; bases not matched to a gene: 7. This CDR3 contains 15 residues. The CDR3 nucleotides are TGTGCCAGCAGTAACTACCGGGACAGGGGGCAGCCCCAGCATTTT. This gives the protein CASSNYRDRGQPQHF.

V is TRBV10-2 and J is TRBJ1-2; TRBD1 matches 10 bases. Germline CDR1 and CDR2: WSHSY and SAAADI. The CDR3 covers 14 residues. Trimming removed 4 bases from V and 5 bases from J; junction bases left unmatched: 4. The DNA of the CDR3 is TGCGCCAGCAGTGGGGACAGGGGAAGATATGGCTACACCTTC. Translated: CASSGDRGRYGYTF.

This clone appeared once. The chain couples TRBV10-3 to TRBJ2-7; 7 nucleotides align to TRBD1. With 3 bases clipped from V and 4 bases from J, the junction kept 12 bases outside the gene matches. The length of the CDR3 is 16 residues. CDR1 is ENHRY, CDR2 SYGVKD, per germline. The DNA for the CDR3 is TGTGCCATCAGTGATTTCTCGGGACAGCCAAGATACGAGCAGTACTTC. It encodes CAISDFSGQPRYEQYF.

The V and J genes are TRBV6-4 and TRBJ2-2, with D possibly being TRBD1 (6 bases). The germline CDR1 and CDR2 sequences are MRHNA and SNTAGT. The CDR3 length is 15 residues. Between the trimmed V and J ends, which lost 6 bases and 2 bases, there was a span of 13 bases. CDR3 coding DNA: TGTGCCAGCAGCCCGGGACACGAAAACACCGGGGAGCTGTTTTTT. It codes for CASSPGHENTGELFF.

CDR3 sequence reads: CASSLRGSYNEQFF. The CDR3, as DNA: TGTGCCAGCAGTTTACGGGGTTCCTACAATGAGCAGTTCTTC. The chain is built from TRBV28 and TRBJ2-1, with a tentative D call TRBD2 (5 bases). The CDR3 spans 14 residues. Trimming cost V 2 bases and J 1 base, with 6 bases left between them. Per the germline V gene, CDR1 is MDHEN and CDR2 is SYDVKM.

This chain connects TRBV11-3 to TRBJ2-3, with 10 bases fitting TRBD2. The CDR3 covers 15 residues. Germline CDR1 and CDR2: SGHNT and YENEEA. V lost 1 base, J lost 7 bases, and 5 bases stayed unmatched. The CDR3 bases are TGTGCCAGCAGCTTAGTAACTAGCGGGGAGTATACGCAGTATTTT. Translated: CASSLVTSGEYTQYF.

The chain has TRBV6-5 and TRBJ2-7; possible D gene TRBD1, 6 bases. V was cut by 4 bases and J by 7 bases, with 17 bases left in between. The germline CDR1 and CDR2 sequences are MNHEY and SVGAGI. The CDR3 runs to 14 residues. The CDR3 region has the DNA TGTGCCAGCAGTTGGTCAGGGGCCTTAGGGGAGCAGTACTTC. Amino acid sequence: CASSWSGALGEQYF.

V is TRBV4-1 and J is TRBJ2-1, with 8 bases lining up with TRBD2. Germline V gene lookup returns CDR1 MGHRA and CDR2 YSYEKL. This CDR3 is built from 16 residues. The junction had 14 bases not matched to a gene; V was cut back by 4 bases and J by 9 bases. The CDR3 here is CASSPPGLGVLSEQFF. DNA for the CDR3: TGCGCCAGCAGCCCGCCGGGACTAGGGGTATTATCTGAGCAGTTCTTC.

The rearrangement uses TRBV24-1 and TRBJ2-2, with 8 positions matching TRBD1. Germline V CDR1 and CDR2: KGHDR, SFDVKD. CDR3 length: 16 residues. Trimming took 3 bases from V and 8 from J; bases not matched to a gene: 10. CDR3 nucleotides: TGTGCCACCAGTGATGCGAGGCAGGGGGCTCGGGGGGAGCTGTTTTTT. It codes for CATSDARQGARGELFF.

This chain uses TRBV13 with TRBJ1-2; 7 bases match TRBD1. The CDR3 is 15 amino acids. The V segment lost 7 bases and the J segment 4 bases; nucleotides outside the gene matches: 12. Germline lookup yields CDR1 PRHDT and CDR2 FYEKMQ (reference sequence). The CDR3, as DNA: TGTGCCAGCACCGAACAAGACAGGGATCCCTATGGCTACACCTTC. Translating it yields CASTEQDRDPYGYTF.

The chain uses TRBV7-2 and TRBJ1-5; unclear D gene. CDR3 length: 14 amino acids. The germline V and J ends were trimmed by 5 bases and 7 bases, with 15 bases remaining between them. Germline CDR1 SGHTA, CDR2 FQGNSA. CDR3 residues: CASSRTDIGQPQHF. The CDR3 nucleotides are TGTGCCAGCAGCCGGACTGATATAGGACAGCCCCAGCATTTT.

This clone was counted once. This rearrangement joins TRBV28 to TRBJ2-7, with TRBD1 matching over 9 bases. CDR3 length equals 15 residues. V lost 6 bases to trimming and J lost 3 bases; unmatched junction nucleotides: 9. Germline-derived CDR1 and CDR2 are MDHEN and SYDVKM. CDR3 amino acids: CASRDQQGAGYEQYF. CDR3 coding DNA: TGTGCCAGCAGGGACCAACAGGGGGCAGGCTACGAGCAGTACTTC.

The CDR3 protein is CASSGSGTGELFF. CDR3 nucleotide sequence: TGTGCCAGTAGCGGGAGTGGCACCGGGGAGCTGTTTTTT. The rearrangement uses TRBV19 and TRBJ2-2; D perhaps matches TRBD2 (6 bases). V lost 6 bases to trimming and J lost 4 bases, with 9 bases between them. Germline V CDR1 and CDR2: LNHDA, SQIVND (reference sequence). This CDR3 spans 13 amino acids. Using reference TRBV19 and TRBJ2-2 for the parts outside the CDR3, the full variable domain is DGGITQSPKYLFRKEGQNVTLSCEQNLNHDAMYWYRQDPGQGLRLIYYSQIVNDFQKGDIAEGYSVSREKKESFPLTVTSAQKNPTAFYLCASSGSGTGELFFGEGSRLTVL.

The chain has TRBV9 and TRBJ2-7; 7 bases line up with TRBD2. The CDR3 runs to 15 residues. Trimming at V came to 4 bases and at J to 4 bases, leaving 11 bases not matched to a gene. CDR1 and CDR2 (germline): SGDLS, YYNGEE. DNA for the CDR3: TGTGCCAGCAGCCTCCATGGACTAGGGGAGTACGAGCAGTACTTC. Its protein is CASSLHGLGEYEQYF.

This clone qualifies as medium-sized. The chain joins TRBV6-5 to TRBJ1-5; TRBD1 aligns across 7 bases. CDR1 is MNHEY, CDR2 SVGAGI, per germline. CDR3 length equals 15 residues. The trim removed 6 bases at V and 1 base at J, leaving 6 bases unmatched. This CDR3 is CASSIYRGSNQPQHF. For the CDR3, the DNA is TGTGCCAGCAGCATTTACAGGGGAAGCAATCAGCCCCAGCATTTT.